A single sample gave rise to the 21 T cell receptor beta chains below, sequenced in a study of cytomegalovirus exposure and HLA in healthy donors. Some clones are missing from TCRdb's copy, which holds only in-frame ones; the method was immunoSEQ multiplex PCR. The sample holds around 120,000 clones, approximately 89% seen once. Sequenced sample: PBMCs. All receptors derive from a man aged 18 to 30 in good health and CMV-seronegative.

This clone was counted many times. The chain carries TRBV19 and TRBJ2-2; D uncertain. Trimming took 8 bases from V and 5 from J, leaving 6 bases between them. There are 11 residues in the CDR3. The germline CDR1 and CDR2 sequences are LNHDA and SQIVND (reference sequence). The CDR3 DNA is TGTGCCAGTTTCAGTACCGGGGAGCTGTTTTTT. As protein: CASFSTGELFF.

This chain links TRBV9 with TRBJ2-3; D is possibly TRBD2 (6 bases). This CDR3 is built from 12 residues. Germline lookup yields CDR1 SGDLS and CDR2 YYNGEE. With 4 bases removed from V and 8 bases from J, the gap between germline ends came to 11 bases. This CDR3 is CASSTREFTQYF. CDR3 DNA sequence: TGTGCCAGCAGCACCCGGGAGTTTACGCAGTATTTT. Looking up the rest from reference TRBV9 and TRBJ2-3 gives the full variable domain: DSGVTQTPKHLITATGQRVTLRCSPRSGDLSVYWYQQSLDQGLQFLIQYYNGEERAKGNILERFSAQQFPDLHSELNLSSLELGDSALYFCASSTREFTQYFGPGTRLTVL.

The chain employs TRBV11-2 and TRBJ2-7; D perhaps matches TRBD2 (6 bases). The CDR3 extends over 13 amino acids. Per germline, CDR1 SGHAT and CDR2 FQNNGV. V lost 1 base and J 3 bases, leaving 7 bases between the germline ends. The CDR3 DNA reads as TGTGCCAGCAGCTTAGGTAGCGGCTACGAGCAGTACTTC. This encodes CASSLGSGYEQYF.

The chain is built from TRBV4-3 and TRBJ2-3, with 9 bases matching TRBD2. Germline CDR1 and CDR2: LGHNA and YSLEER. The CDR3 is 16 amino acids. J was trimmed by 2 bases and V by 1 base; bases with no gene match: 4. In DNA form, the CDR3 reads TGCGCCAGCAGCCAAGGTCTAGCGGGATACACAGATACGCAGTATTTT. Its protein product is CASSQGLAGYTDTQYF.

V and J are TRBV4-1 and TRBJ1-5; D is undetermined. Trimming took off 3 bases at V and 1 base at J, with 16 bases between the two ends. The CDR3 length is 17 residues. CDR1 and CDR2 (germline): MGHRA, YSYEKL. Written as DNA, the CDR3 is TGCGCCAGCAGCCAGTTACTCGGGGTCGTGAGCAATCAGCCCCAGCATTTT. Translated: CASSQLLGVVSNQPQHF.

This sequence joins TRBV6-5 and TRBJ1-1, with D possibly TRBD1 on 6 matching bases. Looked up from germline, CDR1 is MNHEY and CDR2 is SVGAGI. With 5 bases removed from V and 1 base from J, the gap between germline ends came to 8 bases. This CDR3 comprises 13 residues. Here the CDR3 reads CASSRDKNTEAFF. The CDR3 region has the DNA TGTGCCAGCAGTCGGGACAAGAACACTGAAGCTTTCTTT.

J is TRBJ2-1 and V is TRBV11-3, with D maybe TRBD2 (6 bases). Trimming stripped 1 base from V and 6 bases from J, with 13 bases between. Looked up from germline, CDR1 is SGHNT and CDR2 is YENEEA. CDR3 length: 15 residues. The CDR3: CASSLVAGWGNEQFF. DNA of the CDR3: TGTGCCAGCAGCTTAGTCGCGGGGTGGGGCAATGAGCAGTTCTTC.

The count of this clone is one. This chain uses TRBV5-1 with TRBJ2-7, with 8 bases identical to TRBD1. The CDR3 covers 17 residues. V trimming: 4 bases; J trimming: 3 bases; junction bases outside the gene matches: 15. Germline lookup yields CDR1 SGHRS and CDR2 YFSETQ. CDR3: CASSPKLTGTGDYEQYF. CDR3 sequence (DNA): TGCGCCAGCAGCCCTAAATTGACCGGGACAGGTGACTACGAGCAGTACTTC.

The V gene is TRBV19, the J gene TRBJ1-3; TRBD1 is a possible D gene (6 bases). Deletions cut 5 bases from V and 2 bases from J, with 13 bases between. The germline V gene has CDR1 LNHDA and CDR2 SQIVND (reference sequence). CDR3 length equals 15 residues. CDR3 DNA: TGTGCCAGTAGTGAAGAACAGGGCCCTGGAAACACCATATATTTT. This codes for CASSEEQGPGNTIYF.

This sequence joins TRBV29-1 and TRBJ1-1; tentatively, D is TRBD1 (5 bases). The CDR3 extends over 13 amino acids. V was cut by 3 bases and J by 6 bases, with 14 bases left in between. Germline values: CDR1 SQVTM, CDR2 ANQGSEA. CDR3 in amino acids: CSVERGEGPEAFF. CDR3 bases: TGCAGCGTTGAGCGGGGGGAGGGTCCTGAAGCTTTCTTT. Together with reference TRBV29-1 and TRBJ1-1, the CDR3 gives the full variable domain: SAVISQKPSRDICQRGTSLTIQCQVDSQVTMMFWYRQQPGQSLTLIATANQGSEATYESGFVIDKFPISRPNLTFSTLTVSNMSPEDSSIYLCSVERGEGPEAFFGQGTRLTVV.

V and J are TRBV7-9 and TRBJ1-1, with TRBD1 matching over 7 bases. CDR1 is SEHNR and CDR2 is FQNEAQ in the germline V gene (reference sequence). This CDR3 spans 14 amino acids. V dropped 4 bases and J dropped 1; count of bases not matched to a gene: 3. CDR3 region: CASSSGQPNTEAFF. In nucleotides, the CDR3 is TGTGCCAGCAGCTCGGGACAGCCGAACACTGAAGCTTTCTTT.

The rearrangement uses TRBV19 and TRBJ1-4; 7 positions match TRBD1. With 6 bases clipped from V and 7 bases from J, the junction kept 8 bases outside the gene matches. Germline lookup yields CDR1 LNHDA and CDR2 SQIVND (reference sequence). This CDR3 spans 14 amino acids. For the CDR3, the DNA is TGTGCCAGTAGCTCCGGGACAGTTTTTGAAAAACTGTTTTTT. Its protein product is CASSSGTVFEKLFF.

The V and J genes are TRBV7-2 and TRBJ1-4; D is unresolved. Trimming left V 5 bases short and J 3 bases short, with 13 bases between. Germline V CDR1 and CDR2: SGHTA, FQGNSA. This CDR3 contains 15 residues. The CDR3 sequence: CASSRGPTSNEKLFF. DNA for the CDR3: TGTGCCAGCAGCCGCGGGCCAACCTCTAATGAAAAACTGTTTTTT. The full variable domain, rest sourced from reference TRBV7-2 and TRBJ1-4, is GAGVSQSPSNKVTEKGKDVELRCDPISGHTALYWYRQSLGQGLEFLIYFQGNSAPDKSGLPSDRFSAERTGGSVSTLTIQRTQQEDSAVYLCASSRGPTSNEKLFFGSGTQLSVL.

The V call is TRBV20-1, the J call TRBJ2-5; the match to TRBD2 covers 7 bases. The junction had 1 base not matched to a gene; V was cut back by 5 bases and J by 4 bases. The CDR3 extends over 11 amino acids. CDR1 is DFQATT, CDR2 SNEGSKA, per germline (reference sequence). Here the CDR3 reads CSAVAGETQYF. Here the CDR3 DNA reads TGCAGTGCTGTAGCGGGAGAGACCCAGTACTTC.

This chain connects TRBV28 to TRBJ2-1, with a tentative D call TRBD2 (5 bases). V lost 7 bases to trimming and J lost 12 bases, with 16 bases between them. The CDR3 is 12 amino acids. Germline V gives CDR1 MDHEN, CDR2 SYDVKM. CDR3 loop: CASIQSGRGQFF. The DNA for the CDR3 is TGTGCCAGCATCCAATCGGGGAGAGGGCAGTTCTTC. The complete variable domain, with remaining parts taken from reference TRBV28 and TRBJ2-1, reads DVKVTQSSRYLVKRTGEKVFLECVQDMDHENMFWYRQDPGLGLRLIYFSYDVKMKEKGDIPEGYSVSREKKERFSLILESASTNQTSMYLCASIQSGRGQFFGPGTRLTVL.

V and J are TRBV5-5 and TRBJ2-7, with 7 bases that match TRBD1. The CDR3 contains 14 residues. Germline CDR1 is SGHKS and CDR2 is YYEKEE (reference sequence). V lost 0 bases, J lost 6 bases, and 6 bases stayed unmatched. CDR3 residues: CASSLGATGSEQYF. CDR3 sequence (DNA): TGTGCCAGCAGCTTGGGGGCGACAGGGTCCGAGCAGTACTTC.

V and J are TRBV28 and TRBJ2-5; D is possibly TRBD2 (5 bases). Trimming stripped 5 bases from V and 5 bases from J, with 21 bases between. This CDR3 comprises 16 residues. Germline loops: CDR1 MDHEN, CDR2 SYDVKM. In nucleotides, the CDR3 is TGTGCCAGCAGTGTTCCTTTATCAGGTGGGAGTGAGACCCAGTACTTC. Residues: CASSVPLSGGSETQYF.

The rearrangement links TRBV4-3 to TRBJ1-3, with a weak D call TRBD1 (5 bases). This CDR3 contains 14 residues. Germline assignment: CDR1 LGHNA and CDR2 YSLEER. V was pared by 2 bases and J by 2 bases, with 7 bases between. The CDR3 loop reads CASSQTRAGNTIYF. The DNA of the CDR3 is TGCGCCAGCAGCCAAACCAGGGCTGGAAACACCATATATTTT.

This clone was counted only a few times. The chain is built from TRBV11-2 and TRBJ2-7; D is unclear. V was cut by 1 base and J by 2 bases, with 6 bases left in between. CDR3 size: 13 residues. Germline V lookup: CDR1 SGHAT, CDR2 FQNNGV. The CDR3 DNA follows: TGTGCCAGCAGCTTAGCAGAAACCTACGAGCAGTACTTC. Its protein product is CASSLAETYEQYF.

This clone is medium-sized. The chain employs TRBV5-1 and TRBJ1-5; D is perhaps TRBD1 (5 bases). V was shortened by 1 base and J by 0 bases, with 23 bases between the two germline ends. CDR3 size: 20 residues. Germline CDR1 SGHRS, CDR2 YFSETQ. DNA of the CDR3: TGCGCCAGCAGCTTGTCTTATCTGCCTTCAGGGTTCCTTAGCAATCAGCCCCAGCATTTT. This codes for CASSLSYLPSGFLSNQPQHF.

The V and J genes are TRBV13 and TRBJ2-6; 9 bases match TRBD1. Germline CDR1 is PRHDT and CDR2 is FYEKMQ (reference sequence). This CDR3 is 18 amino acids long. Trimming cost V 3 bases and J 0 bases; bases outside gene matches: 6. Here the CDR3 reads CASSFRDRVFSGANVLTF. For the CDR3, the DNA is TGTGCCAGCAGCTTTCGGGACAGGGTATTCTCTGGGGCCAACGTCCTGACTTTC.